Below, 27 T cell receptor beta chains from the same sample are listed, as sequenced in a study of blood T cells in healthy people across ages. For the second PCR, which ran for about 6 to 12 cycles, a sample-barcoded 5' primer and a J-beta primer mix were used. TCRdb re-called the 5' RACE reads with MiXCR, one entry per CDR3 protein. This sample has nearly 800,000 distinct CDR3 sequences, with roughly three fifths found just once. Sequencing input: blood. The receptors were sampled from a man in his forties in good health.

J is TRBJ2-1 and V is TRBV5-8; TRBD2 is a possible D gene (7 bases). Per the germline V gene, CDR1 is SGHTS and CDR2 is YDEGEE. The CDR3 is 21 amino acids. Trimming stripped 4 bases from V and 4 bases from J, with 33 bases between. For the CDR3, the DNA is TGTGCCAGCAGCCCGGGGTGGGGACTAAGGATCAGGGGCGCGGAATACAATGAGCAGTTCTTC. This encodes CASSPGWGLRIRGAEYNEQFF.

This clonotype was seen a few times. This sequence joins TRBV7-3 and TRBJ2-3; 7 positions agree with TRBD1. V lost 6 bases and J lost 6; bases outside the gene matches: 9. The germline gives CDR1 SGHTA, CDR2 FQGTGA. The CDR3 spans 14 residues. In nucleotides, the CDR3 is TGTGCCAGCAGTTCACGACAGGGACGGGATACGCAGTATTTT. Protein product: CASSSRQGRDTQYF.

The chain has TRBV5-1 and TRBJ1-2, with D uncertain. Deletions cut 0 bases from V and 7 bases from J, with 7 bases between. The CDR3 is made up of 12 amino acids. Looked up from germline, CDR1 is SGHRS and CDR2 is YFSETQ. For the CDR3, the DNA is TGCGCCAGCAGCTTGGAAGAGGTTGGCTACACCTTC. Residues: CASSLEEVGYTF.

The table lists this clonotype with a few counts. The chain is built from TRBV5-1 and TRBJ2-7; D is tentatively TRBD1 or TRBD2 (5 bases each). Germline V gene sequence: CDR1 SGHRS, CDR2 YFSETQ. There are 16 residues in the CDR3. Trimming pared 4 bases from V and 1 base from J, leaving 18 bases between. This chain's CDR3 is CASSVGRSSESYEQYF. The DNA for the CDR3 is TGCGCCAGCAGCGTGGGACGCTCCAGCGAATCCTACGAGCAGTACTTC.

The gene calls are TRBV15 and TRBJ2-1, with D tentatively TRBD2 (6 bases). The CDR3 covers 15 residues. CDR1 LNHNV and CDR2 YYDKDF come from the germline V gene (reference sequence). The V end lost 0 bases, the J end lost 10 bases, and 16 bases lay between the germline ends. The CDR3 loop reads CATSRDIGTSREQFF. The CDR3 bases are TGTGCCACCAGCAGAGATATCGGGACTTCGAGGGAGCAGTTCTTC.

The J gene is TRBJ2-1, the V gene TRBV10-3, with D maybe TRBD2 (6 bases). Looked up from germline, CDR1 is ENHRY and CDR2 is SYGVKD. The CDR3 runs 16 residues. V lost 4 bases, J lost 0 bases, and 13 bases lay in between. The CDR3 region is CAISGSSGFSYNEQFF. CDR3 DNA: TGTGCCATCAGTGGATCGAGCGGGTTCTCCTACAATGAGCAGTTCTTC.

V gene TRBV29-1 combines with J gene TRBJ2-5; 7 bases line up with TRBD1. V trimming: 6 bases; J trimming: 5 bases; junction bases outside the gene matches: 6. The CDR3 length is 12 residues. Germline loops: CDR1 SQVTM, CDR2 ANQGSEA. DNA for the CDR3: TGCAGCGTCCGAGGGGGCGGGGAGACCCAGTACTTC. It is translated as CSVRGGGETQYF.

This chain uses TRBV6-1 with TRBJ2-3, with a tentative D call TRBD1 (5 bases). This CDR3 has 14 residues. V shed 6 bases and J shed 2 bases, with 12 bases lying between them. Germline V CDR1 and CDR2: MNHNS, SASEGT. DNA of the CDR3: TGTGCCAGCAGGCAGACAGCCACCACAGATACGCAGTATTTT. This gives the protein CASRQTATTDTQYF.

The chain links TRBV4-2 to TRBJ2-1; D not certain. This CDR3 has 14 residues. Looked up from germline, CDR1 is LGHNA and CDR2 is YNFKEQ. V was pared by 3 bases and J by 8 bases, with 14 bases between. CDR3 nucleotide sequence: TGTGCCAGCAGCCACCAAAGGCAGCTCGATGAGCAGTTCTTC. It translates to CASSHQRQLDEQFF.

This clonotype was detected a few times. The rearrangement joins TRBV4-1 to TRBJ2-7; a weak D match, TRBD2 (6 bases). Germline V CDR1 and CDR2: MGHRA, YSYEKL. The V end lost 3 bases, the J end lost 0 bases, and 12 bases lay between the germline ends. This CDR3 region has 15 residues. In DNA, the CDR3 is TGCGCCAGCAGCCAGGGGGGAGCGGCCTCCTACGAGCAGTACTTC. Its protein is CASSQGGAASYEQYF.

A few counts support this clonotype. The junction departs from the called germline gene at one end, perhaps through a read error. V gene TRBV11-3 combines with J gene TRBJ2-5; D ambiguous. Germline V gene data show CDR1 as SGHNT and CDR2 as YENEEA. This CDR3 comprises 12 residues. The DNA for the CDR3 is TGTGCCAGCAGCTTAGTCGAAAAGACCCGGTACTTC. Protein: CASSLVEKTRYF.

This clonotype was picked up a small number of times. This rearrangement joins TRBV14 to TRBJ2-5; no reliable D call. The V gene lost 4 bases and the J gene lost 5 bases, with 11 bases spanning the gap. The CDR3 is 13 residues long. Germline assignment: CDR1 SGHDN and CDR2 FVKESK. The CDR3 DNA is TGTGCCAGCAGCCCGGTTATTTGGGAGACCCAGTACTTC. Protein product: CASSPVIWETQYF.

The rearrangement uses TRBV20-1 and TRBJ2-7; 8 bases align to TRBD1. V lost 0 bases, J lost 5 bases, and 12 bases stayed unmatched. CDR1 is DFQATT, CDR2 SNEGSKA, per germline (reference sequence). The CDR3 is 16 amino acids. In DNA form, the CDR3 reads TGCAGTGCTAGAGATGGGGCCGACAGGGGTCGGAACGAGCAGTACTTC. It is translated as CSARDGADRGRNEQYF.

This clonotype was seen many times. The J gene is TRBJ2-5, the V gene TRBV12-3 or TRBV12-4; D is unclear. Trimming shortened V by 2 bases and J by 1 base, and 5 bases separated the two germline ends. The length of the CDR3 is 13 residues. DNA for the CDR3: TGTGCCAGCAGTTTAAGGCTCCAAGAGACCCAGTACTTC. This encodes CASSLRLQETQYF.

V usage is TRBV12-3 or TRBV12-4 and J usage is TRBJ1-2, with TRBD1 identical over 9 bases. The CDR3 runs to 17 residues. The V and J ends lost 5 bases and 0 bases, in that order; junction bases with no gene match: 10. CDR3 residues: CASSPGTGRGPNYGYTF. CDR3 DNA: TGTGCCAGCAGTCCAGGGACAGGGAGGGGGCCTAACTATGGCTACACCTTC.

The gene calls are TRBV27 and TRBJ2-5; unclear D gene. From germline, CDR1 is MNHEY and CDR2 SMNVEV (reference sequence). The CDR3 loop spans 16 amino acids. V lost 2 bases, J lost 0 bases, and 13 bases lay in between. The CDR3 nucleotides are TGTGCCAGCAGTTTAATTAGTAGTCCTAACCAAGAGACCCAGTACTTC. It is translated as CASSLISSPNQETQYF.

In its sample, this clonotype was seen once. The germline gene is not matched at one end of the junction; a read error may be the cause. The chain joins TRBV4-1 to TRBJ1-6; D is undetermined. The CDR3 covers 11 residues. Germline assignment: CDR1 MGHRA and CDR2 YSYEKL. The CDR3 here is CASSQDSPPHF. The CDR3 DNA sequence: TGCGCCAGCAGCCAAGATAGTCCCCCCCACTTT.

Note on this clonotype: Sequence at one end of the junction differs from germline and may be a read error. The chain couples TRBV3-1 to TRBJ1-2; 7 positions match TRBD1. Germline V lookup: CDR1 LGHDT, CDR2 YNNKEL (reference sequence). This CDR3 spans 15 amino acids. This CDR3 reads CASSHVGDSVYGYTF. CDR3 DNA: TGCGCCAGCAGCCATGTCGGGGACAGCGTATATGGCTACACCTTC.

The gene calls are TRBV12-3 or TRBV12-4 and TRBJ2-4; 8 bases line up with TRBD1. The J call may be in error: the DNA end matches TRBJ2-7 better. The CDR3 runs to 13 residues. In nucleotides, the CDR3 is TGTGCCAGCAGTGTGGTTCAGGGGGCCGAGCAGTACTTC. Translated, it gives CASSVVQGAEQYF.

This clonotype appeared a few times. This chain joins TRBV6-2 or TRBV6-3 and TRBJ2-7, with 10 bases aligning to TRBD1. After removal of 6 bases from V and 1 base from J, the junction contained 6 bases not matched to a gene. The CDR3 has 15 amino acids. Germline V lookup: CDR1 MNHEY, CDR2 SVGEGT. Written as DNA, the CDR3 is TGTGCCAGCAGGCCCGGGACAGGGGATTCCTACGAGCAGTACTTC. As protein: CASRPGTGDSYEQYF.

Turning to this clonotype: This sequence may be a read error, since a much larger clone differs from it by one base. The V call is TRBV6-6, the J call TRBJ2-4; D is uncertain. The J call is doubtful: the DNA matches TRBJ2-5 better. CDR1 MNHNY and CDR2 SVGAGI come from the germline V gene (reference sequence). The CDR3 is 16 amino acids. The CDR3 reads CASRKDARRLFETQYF. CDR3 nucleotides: TGTGCCAGCAGAAAGGATGCAAGGCGGTTGTTCGAGACCCAGTACTTC.

This CDR3 reads CASTKGTGYGYTF. The CDR3 nucleotides are TGTGCCAGCACCAAGGGCACTGGCTATGGCTACACCTTC. This chain links TRBV27 with TRBJ1-2; D is uncertain. Trimming stripped 7 bases from V and 4 bases from J, with 13 bases between. The CDR3 is 13 residues long. In germline, CDR1 is MNHEY, CDR2 SMNVEV (reference sequence).

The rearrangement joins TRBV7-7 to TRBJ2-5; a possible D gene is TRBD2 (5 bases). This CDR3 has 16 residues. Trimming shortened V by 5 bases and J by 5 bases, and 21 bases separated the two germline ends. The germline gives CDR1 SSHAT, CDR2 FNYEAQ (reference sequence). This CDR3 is CASSPRAGQSWETQYF. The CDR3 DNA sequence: TGTGCCAGCAGCCCGCGCGCGGGCCAGAGCTGGGAGACCCAGTACTTC.

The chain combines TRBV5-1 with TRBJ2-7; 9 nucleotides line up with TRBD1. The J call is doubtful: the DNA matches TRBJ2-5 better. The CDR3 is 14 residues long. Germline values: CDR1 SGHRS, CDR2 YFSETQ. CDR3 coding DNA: TGCGCCAGCAGCATGGACAGGGGAATGGGGACCCAGTACTTC. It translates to CASSMDRGMGTQYF.

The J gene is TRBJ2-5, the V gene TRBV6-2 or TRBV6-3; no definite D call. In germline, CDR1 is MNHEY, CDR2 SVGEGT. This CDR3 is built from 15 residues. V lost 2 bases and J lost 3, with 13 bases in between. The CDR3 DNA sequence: TGTGCCAGCAGTTACGATCTGGGCTTCAAAGAGACCCAGTACTTC. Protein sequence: CASSYDLGFKETQYF.

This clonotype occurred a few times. The CDR3 DNA reads as TGTGCCATCAGTGTGGGGACCTACAATGAGCAGTTCTTC. Residues: CAISVGTYNEQFF. J is TRBJ2-1 and V is TRBV10-3; D remains unclear. The length of the CDR3 is 13 residues. Germline CDR1 is ENHRY and CDR2 is SYGVKD. V gave up 4 bases and J gave up 2 bases, with 6 bases separating them.

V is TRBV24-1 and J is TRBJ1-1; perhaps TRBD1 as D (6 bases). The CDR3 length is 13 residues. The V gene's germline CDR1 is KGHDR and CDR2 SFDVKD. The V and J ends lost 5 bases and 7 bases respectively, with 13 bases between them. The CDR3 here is CATSAGALSEAFF. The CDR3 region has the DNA TGTGCCACCAGTGCGGGGGCGCTTAGTGAAGCTTTCTTT.